The following is a T cell receptor (beta chain) sequence with its context. J lost 4 bases, V lost 5 bases, and 9 bases had no gene match. This CDR3 comprises 14 residues. Germline V gene sequence: CDR1 GTSNPN, CDR2 SVGIG (reference sequence). The data stem from a study of blood T cell repertoires in COVID-19. About the research overall: There were acute and convalescent COVID-19 samples, and they came from the United States, Italy and Spain. Sample material is recorded as cDNA or gDNA derived from T cells, B-cell-depleted T cells, or PBMCs.

In the source study's methods: Reference gene primer amplification gave estimated nucleated cell counts. The assay was immunoSEQ multiplex PCR, and TCRdb's table has in-frame clones only and misses some. V and J calls and clone size are given by that table; D and trimming were obtained from the DNA. The sample holds tens of thousands of clones; roughly 84% are singletons and the top ten take approximately 17%. The sample comprised peripheral blood. The V and J genes are TRBV30 and TRBJ2-3, with 7 positions matching TRBD1. The receptor comes from a man aged 70-80 years with active COVID-19. The CDR3 sequence: CAWGNRQGADTQYF. Here the CDR3 DNA reads TGTGCCTGGGGGAATAGACAGGGAGCAGATACGCAGTATTTT.